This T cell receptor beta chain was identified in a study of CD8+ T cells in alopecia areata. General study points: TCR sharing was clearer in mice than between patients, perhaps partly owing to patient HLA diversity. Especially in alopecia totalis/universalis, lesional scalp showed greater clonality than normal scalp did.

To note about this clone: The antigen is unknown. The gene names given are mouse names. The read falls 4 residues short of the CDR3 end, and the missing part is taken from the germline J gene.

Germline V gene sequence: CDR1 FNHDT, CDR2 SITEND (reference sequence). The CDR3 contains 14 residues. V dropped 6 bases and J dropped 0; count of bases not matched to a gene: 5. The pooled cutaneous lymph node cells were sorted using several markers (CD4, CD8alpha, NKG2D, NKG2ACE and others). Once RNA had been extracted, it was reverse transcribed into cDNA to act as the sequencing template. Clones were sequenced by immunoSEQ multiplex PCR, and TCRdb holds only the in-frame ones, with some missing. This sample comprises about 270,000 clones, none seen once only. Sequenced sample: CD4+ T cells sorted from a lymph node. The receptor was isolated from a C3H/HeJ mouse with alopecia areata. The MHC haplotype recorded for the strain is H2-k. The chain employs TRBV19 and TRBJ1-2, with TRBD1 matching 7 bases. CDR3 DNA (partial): TGTGCCAGCAATCAGGGACAGCCAAACTCC. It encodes CASNQGQPNS. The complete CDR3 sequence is CASNQGQPNSDYTF.